Listed here are 8 T cell receptor beta chains from one sample, sequenced in a study of identifying expanded T cells in peripheral blood. Clones were read by immunoSEQ multiplex PCR, and TCRdb kept only the in-frame ones, dropping some. The sample consists of approximately 91,000 clones, about nine tenths of them appearing once. The sequencing sample was made of blood. The receptors come from a person aged 18 to 70 in good health.

The chain couples TRBV10-3 to TRBJ2-3; 7 nucleotides align to TRBD1. The CDR3 loop spans 15 amino acids. Germline loops: CDR1 ENHRY, CDR2 SYGVKD. Trimming took 2 bases from V and 3 from J; bases not matched to a gene: 5. The CDR3, as DNA: TGTGCCATCAGTGAGGAGGGGGCGAAGACAGATACGCAGTATTTT. It yields the protein CAISEEGAKTDTQYF.

The V gene is TRBV7-9, the J gene TRBJ2-7; D gene uncertain. The CDR3 has 14 residues. Per germline, CDR1 SEHNR and CDR2 FQNEAQ (reference sequence). V was cut by 6 bases and J by 3 bases, with 15 bases left in between. As DNA, the CDR3 is TGTGCCAGCAGTACGGATGCCACCCGCTACGAGCAGTACTTC. It codes for CASSTDATRYEQYF.

The rearrangement joins TRBV11-2 to TRBJ2-7; 7 bases are a match to TRBD2. The CDR3 spans 14 residues. Germline CDR1 and CDR2: SGHAT and FQNNGV. Germline trimming cut 6 bases from V and 2 bases from J; bases unmatched to any gene: 7. This CDR3 reads CASSLADRTYEQYF. CDR3 in DNA: TGTGCCAGCAGTCTAGCGGACCGAACCTACGAGCAGTACTTC.

The rearrangement uses TRBV5-1 and TRBJ2-2; TRBD2 matches at 7 bases. The ends lost 7 bases at V and 4 bases at J; junction bases unmatched: 10. The germline V gene encodes CDR1 SGHRS and CDR2 YFSETQ. The CDR3 contains 15 residues. DNA for the CDR3: TGCGCCAGCTCCGATCGGGGGGAAGCCACCGGGGAGCTGTTTTTT. Protein sequence: CASSDRGEATGELFF.

Concerning this clone: Being one base from a much bigger clone, this may be a read error. The J gene is TRBJ2-7, the V gene TRBV11-2; 7 bases fit TRBD1. This CDR3 has 12 amino acids. Per germline, CDR1 SGHAT and CDR2 FQNNGV. V was pared by 5 bases and J by 3 bases, with 1 base of the junction left unmatched. CDR3 in DNA: TGTGCCAGCAGCGCAGGGGGCTACGAGCAGTACTTC. Translating gives CASSAGGYEQYF. The full variable domain, completed using reference TRBV11-2 and TRBJ2-7, is EAGVAQSPRYKIIEKRQSVAFWCNPISGHATLYWYQQILGQGPKLLIQFQNNGVVDDSQLPKDRFSAERLKGVDSTLKIQPAKLEDSAVYLCASSAGGYEQYFGPGTRLTVT.

V usage is TRBV5-4 and J usage is TRBJ1-1, with 9 bases identical to TRBD1. CDR1 is SGHNT and CDR2 is YYREEE in the germline V gene (reference sequence). The trim removed 4 bases at V and 5 bases at J, leaving 6 bases unmatched. The CDR3 loop spans 14 amino acids. This CDR3 is CASSTRQGGTEAFF. The CDR3 DNA reads as TGTGCCAGCAGCACACGACAGGGGGGAACTGAAGCTTTCTTT.

The genes are TRBV5-1 and TRBJ2-2; no clear D. Germline V gives CDR1 SGHRS, CDR2 YFSETQ. This CDR3 is built from 11 residues. Trimming cost V 5 bases and J 5 bases, with 4 bases left between them. CDR3 loop: CASRATGELFF. CDR3 nucleotide sequence: TGCGCCAGCAGGGCAACCGGGGAGCTGTTTTTT. The whole variable domain, filled in from reference TRBV5-1 and TRBJ2-2, reads KAGVTQTPRYLIKTRGQQVTLSCSPISGHRSVSWYQQTPGQGLQFLFEYFSETQRNKGNFPGRFSGRQFSNSRSEMNVSTLELGDSALYLCASRATGELFFGEGSRLTVL.

The V gene is TRBV4-1, the J gene TRBJ2-3, with TRBD1 identical over 12 bases. Germline V gene data show CDR1 as MGHRA and CDR2 as YSYEKL. J gave up 7 bases and V 4 bases, and 6 bases lay outside the gene matches. This CDR3 has 15 amino acids. The CDR3 DNA sequence: TGCGCCAGCAGCCCGGGACAGGGGGCAGTGAATACGCAGTATTTT. Translated: CASSPGQGAVNTQYF.